This T cell receptor (beta chain) is from a study of blood T cell repertoires in COVID-19. Study overall: Acute and convalescent COVID-19 samples came from the United States, Italy and Spain. Sources were T cells, B-cell-depleted T cells, or PBMCs; the material itself was cDNA or gDNA.

Only in-frame clones appear in the TCRdb table, and some are missing; sequencing was by immunoSEQ multiplex PCR. Among tens of thousands of clones listed, 85% to 95% were seen once. V lost 9 bases, J lost 2 bases, and 9 bases lay in between. This CDR3 region has 13 residues. Germline V gene data show CDR1 as KGHDR and CDR2 as SFDVKD. The V and J genes are TRBV24-1 and TRBJ2-2; D remains ambiguous. The TCR sequence derives from a human donor with active COVID-19. The donor label of this sample is uncertain. The sequencing input was peripheral blood. The CDR3 is CATYTINTGELFF. Here the CDR3 DNA reads TGTGCCACCTACACTATCAACACCGGGGAGCTGTTTTTT.